This passage covers 18 T cell receptor beta chains from one sample sequenced in a study of long-term antiretroviral therapy in people with HIV. Researchers ran immunoSEQ v3.0 at survey level. Measured with immunoSEQ multiplex PCR; TCRdb has only the in-frame clones, and not every one. This table has approximately 24,000 clones, about four fifths appearing once. The sample consisted of unsorted PBMCs, taken 1.1 years before starting antiretroviral therapy. These receptors were obtained from a woman aged 25-40 years with HIV.

In its sample, this clone was seen once. J is TRBJ2-3 and V is TRBV7-9; TRBD1 matches at 9 bases. Germline trimming cut 2 bases from V and 6 bases from J; bases unmatched to any gene: 6. This CDR3 has 15 residues. Per the germline V gene, CDR1 is SEHNR and CDR2 is FQNEAQ (reference sequence). DNA for the CDR3: TGTGCCAGCAGCTTACACGGACAGGGGAGTGATACGCAGTATTTT. Protein product: CASSLHGQGSDTQYF.

The chain couples TRBV27 to TRBJ2-5; TRBD1 matches 11 bases. Germline V gives CDR1 MNHEY, CDR2 SMNVEV (reference sequence). The length of the CDR3 is 17 residues. The V segment lost 4 bases and the J segment 4 bases; nucleotides outside the gene matches: 11. The CDR3 DNA reads as TGTGCCAGCAGTTGGCGTCGGGACAGGGGGTCCGGAGAGACCCAGTACTTC. This translates into CASSWRRDRGSGETQYF.

This clone was seen more than once but under ten times. The genes are TRBV29-1 and TRBJ1-1, with D possibly being TRBD1 (5 bases). CDR1 and CDR2 from the germline V gene are SQVTM and ANQGSEA. The CDR3 runs 13 residues. Trimming removed 5 bases from V and 4 bases from J, with 14 bases in between. CDR3 DNA sequence: TGCAGCGTTTCTGCAGGGAGTGTCACTGAAGCTTTCTTT. This gives the protein CSVSAGSVTEAFF.

V usage is TRBV30 and J usage is TRBJ2-1; D unresolved. CDR3 length: 11 residues. V was trimmed by 5 bases and J by 8 bases, leaving 10 bases between them. Germline V CDR1 and CDR2: GTSNPN, SVGIG (reference sequence). The CDR3 DNA sequence: TGTGCCTGGGATGATTGGGATGAGCAGTTCTTC. Translating gives CAWDDWDEQFF.

Remarks on this clone: The identical CDR3 is also encoded by other nucleotide sequences in the sample. The V and J genes are TRBV4-2 and TRBJ2-1, with D tentatively TRBD1 (5 bases). CDR1 LGHNA and CDR2 YNFKEQ come from the germline V gene. The ends were cut back, 0 bases at V and 3 bases at J, with 9 bases in the middle. The CDR3 runs 15 residues. CDR3 residues: CASSQDRVSYNEQFF. The DNA for the CDR3 is TGTGCCAGCAGCCAAGACAGGGTAAGCTACAATGAGCAGTTCTTC.

This chain connects TRBV7-2 to TRBJ1-4; no clear D gene. V lost 1 base and J 2 bases, leaving 14 bases between the germline ends. The CDR3 contains 17 residues. Germline-derived CDR1 and CDR2 are SGHTA and FQGNSA. In DNA form, the CDR3 reads TGTGCCAGCAGCTTAGAGCTCTATACAGAGACTAATGAAAAACTGTTTTTT. The encoded protein is CASSLELYTETNEKLFF.

The gene calls are TRBV5-8 and TRBJ2-2; 9 positions match TRBD1. With V trimmed by 5 bases and J by 5 bases, 7 bases remained unmatched. The germline V gene encodes CDR1 SGHTS and CDR2 YDEGEE. The CDR3 sequence is 15 residues long. Written as DNA, the CDR3 is TGTGCCAGCAGTTCCGGGACAGGGCTTACCGGGGAGCTGTTTTTT. Residues: CASSSGTGLTGELFF. The full variable domain, with the rest looked up from reference TRBV5-8 and TRBJ2-2, is EAGVTQSPTHLIKTRGQQATLRCSPISGHTSVYWYQQALGLGLQFLLWYDEGEERNRGNFPPRFSGRQFPNYSSELNVNALELEDSALYLCASSSGTGLTGELFFGEGSRLTVL.

This clone was counted between two and nine times. This rearrangement joins TRBV7-3 to TRBJ1-3; D is ambiguous. The CDR3 contains 15 residues. Trimming took off 3 bases at V and 4 bases at J, with 13 bases between the two ends. The germline V gene has CDR1 SGHTA and CDR2 FQGTGA. DNA of the CDR3: TGTGCCAGCAGCTTGGATTCCTTGCCGGGAAACACCATATATTTT. Translating gives CASSLDSLPGNTIYF.

The chain carries TRBV5-1 and TRBJ1-2; D not resolved. Germline V CDR1 and CDR2: SGHRS, YFSETQ. V shed 4 bases and J shed 4 bases, with 11 bases lying between them. The CDR3 extends over 13 amino acids. This CDR3 is CASSAGGSYGYTF. Written as DNA, the CDR3 is TGCGCCAGCAGCGCCGGAGGTAGCTATGGCTACACCTTC.

The chain combines TRBV2 with TRBJ1-4; a weak D match, TRBD1 (5 bases). This CDR3 contains 15 residues. Germline V gene sequence: CDR1 SNHLY, CDR2 FYNNEI. Trimming removed 8 bases at V and 7 bases at J, with 20 bases between. In nucleotides, the CDR3 is TGTGCCAGCCTTGGGAGGTGGGGGAGGAGTGAAAAACTGTTTTTT. Its protein product is CASLGRWGRSEKLFF.

The CDR3 nucleotides are TGTGCCAGCAGTCGGGACAGGCGGACAGATACGCAGTATTTT. Its protein is CASSRDRRTDTQYF. The chain employs TRBV6-5 and TRBJ2-3; 8 bases map to TRBD1. CDR1 and CDR2 from the germline V gene are MNHEY and SVGAGI. V dropped 5 bases and J dropped 3; count of bases not matched to a gene: 4. This CDR3 region has 14 residues.

This chain connects TRBV6-1 to TRBJ2-7, with D maybe TRBD2 (6 bases). Per the germline V gene, CDR1 is MNHNS and CDR2 is SASEGT. This CDR3 has 14 residues. The V end lost 8 bases, the J end lost 0 bases, and 14 bases lay between the germline ends. The CDR3 DNA sequence: TGTGCCAGCCGGGGGAACGCTCACTCCTACGAGCAGTACGTC. Amino acid sequence: CASRGNAHSYEQYV.

The chain has TRBV9 and TRBJ2-5; D not certain. V was trimmed by 0 bases and J by 2 bases, leaving 11 bases between them. Germline V gene data show CDR1 as SGDLS and CDR2 as YYNGEE. The CDR3 loop spans 15 amino acids. CDR3 loop: CASSVAPGRQETQYF. DNA of the CDR3: TGTGCCAGCAGCGTAGCCCCGGGTAGGCAAGAGACCCAGTACTTC.

The chain joins TRBV7-9 to TRBJ2-7, with D unclear. V lost 2 bases and J lost 1, with 9 bases in between. This CDR3 region has 14 residues. Germline lookup yields CDR1 SEHNR and CDR2 FQNEAQ (reference sequence). This CDR3 is CASSLSSQSYEQYV. DNA of the CDR3: TGTGCCAGCAGCTTATCCTCCCAATCCTACGAGCAGTACGTC.

This clone was seen a handful of times. The rearrangement links TRBV19 to TRBJ1-5, with D unclear. The CDR3 sequence is 14 residues long. The V end was cut by 4 bases, the J end by 0 bases, with 7 bases between. CDR1 is LNHDA and CDR2 is SQIVND in the germline V gene (reference sequence). In nucleotides, the CDR3 is TGTGCCAGTAGTACGGTGGCTAGCAATCAGCCCCAGCATTTT. The encoded protein is CASSTVASNQPQHF.

The rearrangement uses TRBV18 and TRBJ2-5; D possibly corresponds to TRBD2 (6 bases). From germline, CDR1 is KGHSH and CDR2 LQKENI. The germline V and J ends were trimmed by 6 bases and 1 base, with 12 bases remaining between them. This CDR3 is 14 amino acids long. DNA of the CDR3: TGTGCCAGCTCGCCCCGGGACTTCCAAGAGACCCAGTACTTC. The encoded protein is CASSPRDFQETQYF.

The chain is built from TRBV27 and TRBJ1-2, with 8 bases identical to TRBD1. The J segment lost 1 base and the V segment lost 6 bases, leaving 10 bases of the junction unmatched. Per the germline V gene, CDR1 is MNHEY and CDR2 is SMNVEV (reference sequence). The CDR3 has 16 residues. The CDR3 bases are TGTGCCAGCAGGCCTTCAGGGGGCCCTTTTAACTATGGCTACACCTTC. Translating gives CASRPSGGPFNYGYTF.

The gene calls are TRBV7-9 and TRBJ2-1; unclear D gene. CDR1 is SEHNR, CDR2 FQNEAQ, per germline (reference sequence). The V end was cut by 3 bases, the J end by 2 bases, with 8 bases between. There are 14 residues in the CDR3. The CDR3 is CASSFGGTYNEQFF. The CDR3 coding sequence is TGTGCCAGCAGCTTCGGCGGTACCTACAATGAGCAGTTCTTC.